This T cell receptor (beta chain) was obtained from a study of identical twins. This clonotype showed up just a few times. TCRdb ran MiXCR on the 5' RACE reads and lists one entry per CDR3 protein. The table shows 1.5 million or so distinct CDR3 sequences, with more than 30% occurring only once. Only healthy Caucasians were included as donors. This CDR3 comprises 14 residues. Losses at the gene ends were 8 bases for V and 4 bases for J; bases not matched to a gene: 10. This receptor was obtained from a newborn girl in good health. The V gene is TRBV12-3 or TRBV12-4, the J gene TRBJ2-7; TRBD2 aligns across 8 bases. The specimen sequenced was cord blood. The CDR3 DNA is TGTGCCAGCTCCCGTCGGACTAGCAGGTACGAGCAGTACTTC. Encoded protein: CASSRRTSRYEQYF.